The next 17 T cell receptor beta chains were all read from a single sample in a study of T cell responses to AZD1222 COVID-19 vaccine. Data came from immunoSEQ multiplex PCR; TCRdb stores just in-frame clones and leaves some out. The top ten clones hold around 3.1% of a sample with 150,000 to 170,000 clones, approximately 90% of them seen once. Here the sequenced sample was peripheral blood, taken on day 0 of AZD1222 vaccination. Receptors originate from an adult in good health.

The rearrangement uses TRBV14 and TRBJ2-3; 15 nucleotides align to TRBD2. The CDR3 is 13 amino acids. Germline V gene lookup returns CDR1 SGHDN and CDR2 FVKESK. The ends lost 8 bases at V and 9 bases at J; junction bases unmatched: 3. The CDR3 DNA sequence: TGTGCCAGCCGGACTAGCGGGGGGGCCACGCAGTATTTT. This codes for CASRTSGGATQYF. The whole variable domain, remainder taken from reference TRBV14 and TRBJ2-3, is EAGVTQFPSHSVIEKGQTVTLRCDPISGHDNLYWYRRVMGKEIKFLLHFVKESKQDESGMPNNRFLAERTGGTYSTLKVQPAELEDSGVYFCASRTSGGATQYFGPGTRLTVL.

This sequence joins TRBV7-2 and TRBJ1-5; tentative D call: TRBD1 (5 bases). V lost 1 base to trimming and J lost 6 bases, with 10 bases between them. Germline CDR1 SGHTA, CDR2 FQGNSA. This CDR3 spans 14 amino acids. CDR3 protein: CASSLGRAPQPQHF. DNA for the CDR3: TGTGCCAGCAGCTTAGGCAGGGCGCCTCAGCCCCAGCATTTT.

CDR3 amino acids: CASSTRTGDYGYTF. CDR3 in DNA: TGCGCCAGCAGCACGCGGACAGGGGACTATGGCTACACCTTC. The rearrangement uses TRBV4-3 and TRBJ1-2, with 9 bases fitting TRBD1. Looked up from germline, CDR1 is LGHNA and CDR2 is YSLEER. Trimming removed 5 bases from V and 3 bases from J; junction bases left unmatched: 4. The CDR3 is made up of 14 amino acids.

The V call is TRBV7-3, the J call TRBJ1-2; 11 nucleotides match TRBD1. Germline assignment: CDR1 SGHTA and CDR2 FQGTGA. CDR3 length: 15 residues. J lost 4 bases, V lost 5 bases, and 6 bases had no gene match. The CDR3 spells CASSPGTGGFYGYTF. CDR3 DNA sequence: TGTGCCAGCAGCCCAGGGACAGGGGGATTCTATGGCTACACCTTC.

This clone was found once. The gene calls are TRBV20-1 and TRBJ1-4; D is undetermined. This CDR3 is built from 10 residues. Trimming cost V 5 bases and J 7 bases, with 5 bases left between them. Germline lookup yields CDR1 DFQATT and CDR2 SNEGSKA (reference sequence). CDR3 DNA: TGCAGTGCTTTCAGTGAAAAACTGTTTTTT. Amino acid sequence: CSAFSEKLFF.

The chain employs TRBV25-1 and TRBJ1-6, with D possibly TRBD1 on 5 matching bases. The CDR3 spans 14 residues. The germline V and J ends were trimmed by 6 bases and 6 bases, with 12 bases remaining between them. CDR1 is MGHDK and CDR2 is SYGVNS in the germline V gene. The chain's CDR3 is CASRRAGPNSPLHF. The CDR3 nucleotides read TGTGCCAGCAGAAGGGCAGGGCCTAATTCACCCCTCCACTTT.

V gene TRBV20-1 combines with J gene TRBJ2-3; 11 nucleotides line up with TRBD2. Trimming at V came to 5 bases and at J to 4 bases, leaving 11 bases not matched to a gene. Germline V lookup: CDR1 DFQATT, CDR2 SNEGSKA (reference sequence). This CDR3 contains 16 residues. For the CDR3, the DNA is TGCAGTGCTCGTGGCTTATCTAGCGGGGGGTCAGATACGCAGTATTTT. As protein: CSARGLSSGGSDTQYF.

The V and J genes are TRBV6-2 or TRBV6-3 and TRBJ2-1; tentative D call: TRBD1 (6 bases). Germline lookup yields CDR1 MNHEY and CDR2 SVGEGT. The CDR3 is 13 residues long. The ends were cut back, 4 bases at V and 8 bases at J, with 12 bases in the middle. The CDR3 nucleotides read TGTGCCAGCAGTTTCCCAGGGGCTTATGAGCAGTTCTTC. Its translation: CASSFPGAYEQFF.

The chain carries TRBV5-1 and TRBJ2-2; D ambiguous. The CDR3 is 15 amino acids. Germline V CDR1 and CDR2: SGHRS, YFSETQ. Trimming stripped 0 bases from V and 4 bases from J, with 10 bases between. Here the CDR3 DNA reads TGCGCCAGCAGCTTGGCCTCCGCTAGCACCGGGGAGCTGTTTTTT. It yields the protein CASSLASASTGELFF.

The count of this clone is one. J is TRBJ2-1 and V is TRBV11-3; D uncertain. V lost 4 bases and J lost 1, with 5 bases in between. Germline V gene lookup returns CDR1 SGHNT and CDR2 YENEEA. CDR3 size: 13 residues. The CDR3 DNA reads as TGTGCCAGCAGCTACAGTTCCTACAATGAGCAGTTCTTC. Translating it yields CASSYSSYNEQFF.

The rearrangement links TRBV7-2 to TRBJ2-3; perhaps D is TRBD1 or TRBD2 (6 bases each). Germline CDR1 and CDR2: SGHTA and FQGNSA. The CDR3 sequence is 16 residues long. V was clipped by 5 bases and J by 2 bases, with 17 bases between them. CDR3 in amino acids: CASSGNPGAITDTQYF. As DNA, the CDR3 is TGTGCCAGCAGCGGTAATCCGGGGGCTATCACAGATACGCAGTATTTT.

The chain combines TRBV5-4 with TRBJ2-5; 15 bases match TRBD2. Per germline, CDR1 SGHNT and CDR2 YYREEE (reference sequence). The CDR3 sequence is 17 residues long. Unmatched junction bases numbered 6, after V lost 6 bases and J lost 0 bases. The CDR3 loop is CASTTGTSGGHQETQYF. Written as DNA, the CDR3 is TGTGCCAGCACCACCGGGACTAGCGGGGGGCACCAAGAGACCCAGTACTTC. Full variable domain (missing parts from reference TRBV5-4 and TRBJ2-5): ETGVTQSPTHLIKTRGQQVTLRCSSQSGHNTVSWYQQALGQGPQFIFQYYREEENGRGNFPPRFSGLQFPNYSSELNVNALELDDSALYLCASTTGTSGGHQETQYFGPGTRLLVL.

The V and J genes are TRBV7-2 and TRBJ2-3; TRBD1 agrees at 7 bases. Germline CDR1 SGHTA, CDR2 FQGNSA. Trimming cost V 1 base and J 6 bases; bases outside gene matches: 7. The CDR3 runs to 15 residues. This CDR3 is CASSLGQGVWDTQYF. The CDR3 nucleotides read TGTGCCAGCAGCTTAGGGCAGGGGGTCTGGGATACGCAGTATTTT.

The genes are TRBV7-8 and TRBJ1-2; 8 bases are shared with TRBD1. With 5 bases clipped from V and 5 bases from J, the junction kept 16 bases outside the gene matches. The germline V gene has CDR1 SGHVS and CDR2 FQNEAQ. The CDR3 has 17 residues. CDR3 sequence reads: CASSIYHPETGGYGYTF. The CDR3 coding sequence is TGTGCCAGCAGCATATACCACCCGGAAACAGGGGGTTATGGCTACACCTTC.

The genes are TRBV7-2 and TRBJ2-2; TRBD1 matches 10 bases. The V segment lost 3 bases and the J segment 6 bases; nucleotides outside the gene matches: 10. Germline CDR1 and CDR2: SGHTA and FQGNSA. The CDR3 sequence is 17 residues long. The DNA of the CDR3 is TGTGCCAGCAGCTTTAGCCTTAGAGACAGGGGGCCCGGGGAGCTGTTTTTT. Translated: CASSFSLRDRGPGELFF.

CDR3: CAISESGGEITEAFF. The CDR3 DNA sequence: TGTGCCATCAGTGAGTCGGGAGGGGAGATCACTGAAGCTTTCTTT. The V gene is TRBV10-3, the J gene TRBJ1-1; perhaps TRBD1 as D (5 bases). The V gene's germline CDR1 is ENHRY and CDR2 SYGVKD. This CDR3 contains 15 residues. V was shortened by 0 bases and J by 4 bases, with 12 bases between the two germline ends.

J is TRBJ2-7 and V is TRBV7-9; D remains unclear. The ends were cut back, 2 bases at V and 0 bases at J, with 11 bases in the middle. Germline loops: CDR1 SEHNR, CDR2 FQNEAQ (reference sequence). The CDR3 loop spans 15 amino acids. The CDR3 loop reads CASSLMGSSSYEQYF. CDR3 in DNA: TGTGCCAGCAGCTTAATGGGCTCGAGCTCCTACGAGCAGTACTTC.